This T cell receptor (beta chain) was documented in a study of blood T cells in healthy people across ages. Whole-study context: Template switching retrieved approximately one barcoded beta molecule for each two T cells. General study results and limits: The study found TCR beta diversity correlated strongly with naive T cell percentage.

This CDR3 is 13 amino acids long. Germline lookup yields CDR1 MNHEY and CDR2 SMNVEV (reference sequence). V was pared by 8 bases and J by 12 bases, with 14 bases of the junction left unmatched. A minimum of 6 million PBMCs was isolated per sample. The table lists this clonotype with a count of one. Antigen: not known. Sample-barcoded 5' priming and a J-beta primer mix drove a second PCR of roughly 7 to 11 cycles. TCRdb reprocessed the 5' RACE reads with MiXCR, giving one entry per CDR3 protein. The data contain roughly 1,300,000 distinct CDR3 sequences, roughly 64% of them seen just once; the ten biggest clones take up over 6.5%.

The V and J genes are TRBV27 and TRBJ1-1; TRBD1 matches 8 bases. Sequenced input: blood. The sequence derives from a man in his late teens or twenties in good health. CDR3 bases: TGTGCCAGCCAGGGACAGGCCCGAGGGCTAACTTTCTTT. Translating it yields CASQGQARGLTFF.